This T cell receptor (beta chain) was sequenced during a study of blood T cell repertoires in COVID-19. In the study overall: PBMCs, B-cell-depleted T cells, or T cells provided the cDNA or gDNA that made up the material.

The ends lost 4 bases at V and 7 bases at J; junction bases unmatched: 9. CDR1 and CDR2 from the germline V gene are SGHRS and YFSETQ. The CDR3 extends over 16 amino acids. The assay was immunoSEQ multiplex PCR, and TCRdb's table has in-frame clones only and misses some. The data hold some 62,000 clones, with approximately 80% observed a single time. Residents of 20 to 25 US areas, aged roughly 18 to 89 years, made up the participants. The gene calls are TRBV5-1 and TRBJ2-2, with 11 bases lining up with TRBD1. The sequence came from a woman aged 40 to 50 with acute COVID-19. Sequencing input: PBMCs or T cells enriched from blood (not recorded which). The CDR3 DNA is TGCGCCAGCAGCCCTACGGGACAGGGGGGTATCGGGGAGCTGTTTTTT. Its protein product is CASSPTGQGGIGELFF. Based on the CDR3 plus reference TRBV5-1 and TRBJ2-2, the full variable domain is KAGVTQTPRYLIKTRGQQVTLSCSPISGHRSVSWYQQTPGQGLQFLFEYFSETQRNKGNFPGRFSGRQFSNSRSEMNVSTLELGDSALYLCASSPTGQGGIGELFFGEGSRLTVL.